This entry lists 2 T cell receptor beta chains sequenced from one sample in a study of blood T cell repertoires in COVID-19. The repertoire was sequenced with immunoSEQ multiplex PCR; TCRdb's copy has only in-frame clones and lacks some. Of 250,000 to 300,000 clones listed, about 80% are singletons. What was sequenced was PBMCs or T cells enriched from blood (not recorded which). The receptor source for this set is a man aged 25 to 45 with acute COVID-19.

Written as DNA, the CDR3 is TGTGCCAGCAGCCTAAGGGTGACACGGGACTACACCTTC. It encodes CASSLRVTRDYTF. The chain has TRBV5-8 and TRBJ1-2; unclear D gene. V lost 4 bases, J lost 10 bases, and 17 bases lay in between. The germline gives CDR1 SGHTS, CDR2 YDEGEE. CDR3 size: 13 residues.

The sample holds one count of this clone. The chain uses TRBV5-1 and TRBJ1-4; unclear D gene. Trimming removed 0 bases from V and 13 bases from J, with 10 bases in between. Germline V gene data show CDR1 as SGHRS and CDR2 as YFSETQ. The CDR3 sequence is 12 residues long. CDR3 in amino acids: CASSLGTSGLFF. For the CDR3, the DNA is TGCGCCAGCAGCTTGGGAACGTCGGGACTGTTTTTT.